This T cell receptor (beta chain) was obtained from a study of OX40 agonist ivuxolimab in advanced cancers. Prior autoimmune disease or systemic immunosuppression barred patients. Study-wide points: Clonal expansion from baseline to week 6 occurred in both CD4+ and CD8+ T cells.

Germline V gene sequence: CDR1 SGHVS, CDR2 FNYEAQ. The CDR3 sequence is 15 residues long. Trimming pared 2 bases from V and 3 bases from J, leaving 13 bases between. TCRdb keeps only in-frame clones here, not all; method: immunoSEQ multiplex PCR. Among 80,000 to 100,000 clones, around 86% were seen once, and the ten largest hold more than 0.25%. About this clone itself: The antigen is not known.

Sequenced material: CD4+ or CD8+ T cells sorted from blood, taken in a trial of the OX40 agonist ivuxolimab. The chain uses TRBV7-6 and TRBJ1-1, with D possibly TRBD1 on 6 matching bases. The TCR originated in an adult with an advanced solid tumor such as melanoma, head and neck, liver or kidney cancer. CDR3 amino acids: CASSLFSGADTEAFF. In DNA form, the CDR3 reads TGTGCCAGCAGCTTATTCTCGGGGGCGGACACTGAAGCTTTCTTT. Looking up the rest from reference TRBV7-6 and TRBJ1-1 gives the full variable domain: GAGVSQSPRYKVTKRGQDVALRCDPISGHVSLYWYRQALGQGPEFLTYFNYEAQQDKSGLPNDRFSAERPEGSISTLTIQRTEQRDSAMYRCASSLFSGADTEAFFGQGTRLTVV.